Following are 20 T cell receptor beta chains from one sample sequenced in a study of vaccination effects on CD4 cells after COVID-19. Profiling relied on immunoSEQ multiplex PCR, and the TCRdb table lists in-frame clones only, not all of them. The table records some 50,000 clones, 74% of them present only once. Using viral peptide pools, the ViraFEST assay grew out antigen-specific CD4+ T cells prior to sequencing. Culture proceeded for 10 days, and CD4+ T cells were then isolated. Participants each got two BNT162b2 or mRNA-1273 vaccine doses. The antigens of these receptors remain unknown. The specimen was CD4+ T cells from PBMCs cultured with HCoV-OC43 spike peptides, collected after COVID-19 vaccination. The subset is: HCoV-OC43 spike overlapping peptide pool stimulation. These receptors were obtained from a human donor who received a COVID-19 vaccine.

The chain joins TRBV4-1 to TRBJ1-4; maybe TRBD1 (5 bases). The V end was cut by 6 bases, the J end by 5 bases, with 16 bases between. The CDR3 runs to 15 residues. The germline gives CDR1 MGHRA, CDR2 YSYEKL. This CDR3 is CASRSGPGLNEKLFF. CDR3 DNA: TGCGCCAGCAGGTCGGGTCCGGGACTAAATGAAAAACTGTTTTTT.

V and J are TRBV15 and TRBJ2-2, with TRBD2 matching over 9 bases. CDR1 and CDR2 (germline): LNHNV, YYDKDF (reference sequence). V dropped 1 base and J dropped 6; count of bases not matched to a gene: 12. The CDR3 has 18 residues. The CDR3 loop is CATSRGKRGAVPAGELFF. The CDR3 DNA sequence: TGTGCCACCAGCAGAGGGAAGCGGGGGGCCGTCCCCGCCGGGGAGCTGTTTTTT.

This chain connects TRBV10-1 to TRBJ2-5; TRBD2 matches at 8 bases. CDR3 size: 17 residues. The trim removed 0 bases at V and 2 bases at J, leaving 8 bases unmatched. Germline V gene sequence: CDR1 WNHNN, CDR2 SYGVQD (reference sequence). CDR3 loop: CASSESTAGGEQETQYF. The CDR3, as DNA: TGCGCCAGCAGTGAGTCGACGGCGGGAGGAGAGCAAGAGACCCAGTACTTC.

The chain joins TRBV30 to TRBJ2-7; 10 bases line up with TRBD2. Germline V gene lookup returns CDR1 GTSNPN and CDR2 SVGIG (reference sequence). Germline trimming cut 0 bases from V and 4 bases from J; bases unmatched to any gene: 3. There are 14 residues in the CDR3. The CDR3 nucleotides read TGTGCCTGGAGTGTAACTAGCGGGGCATACGAGCAGTACTTC. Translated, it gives CAWSVTSGAYEQYF.

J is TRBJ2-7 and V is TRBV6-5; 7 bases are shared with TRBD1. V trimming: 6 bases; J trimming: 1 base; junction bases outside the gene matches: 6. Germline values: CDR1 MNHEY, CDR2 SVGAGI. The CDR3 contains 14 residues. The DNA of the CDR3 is TGTGCCAGCAGCCGGACAGGCTTGTCCTACGAGCAGTACTTC. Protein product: CASSRTGLSYEQYF.

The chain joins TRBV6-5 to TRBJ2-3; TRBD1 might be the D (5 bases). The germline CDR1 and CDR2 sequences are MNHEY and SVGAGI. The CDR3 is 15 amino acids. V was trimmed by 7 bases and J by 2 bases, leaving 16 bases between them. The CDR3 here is CASIQYGRVTDTQYF. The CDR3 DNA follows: TGTGCCAGCATCCAATACGGCAGGGTCACAGATACGCAGTATTTT.

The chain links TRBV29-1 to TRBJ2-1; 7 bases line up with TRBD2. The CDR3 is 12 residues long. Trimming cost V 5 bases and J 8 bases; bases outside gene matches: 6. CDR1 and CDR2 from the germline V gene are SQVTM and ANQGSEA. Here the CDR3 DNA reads TGCAGCGTTCAAAAGGGGAGGGATGAGCAGTTCTTC. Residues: CSVQKGRDEQFF.

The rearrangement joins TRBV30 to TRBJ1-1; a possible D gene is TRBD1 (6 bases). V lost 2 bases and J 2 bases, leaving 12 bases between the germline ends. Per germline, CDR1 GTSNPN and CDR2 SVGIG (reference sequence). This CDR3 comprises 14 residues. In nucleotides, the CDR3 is TGTGCCTGGAGTCCACAAGGGGGAAACACTGAAGCTTTCTTT. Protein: CAWSPQGGNTEAFF.

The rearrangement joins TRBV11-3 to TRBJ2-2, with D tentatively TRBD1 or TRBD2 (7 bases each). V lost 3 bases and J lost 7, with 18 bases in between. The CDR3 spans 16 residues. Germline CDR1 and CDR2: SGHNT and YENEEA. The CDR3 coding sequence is TGTGCCAGCAGCTTGGGAGGGGGCACCCGAAACGGGGAGCTGTTTTTT. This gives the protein CASSLGGGTRNGELFF.

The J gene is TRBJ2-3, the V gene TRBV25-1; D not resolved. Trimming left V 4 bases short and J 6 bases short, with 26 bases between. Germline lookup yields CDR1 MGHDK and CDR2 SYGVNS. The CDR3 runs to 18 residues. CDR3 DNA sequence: TGTGCCAGCAGTGGAGAAGCATCGTGGTCGTTTCAGGTTGATACGCAGTATTTT. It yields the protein CASSGEASWSFQVDTQYF.

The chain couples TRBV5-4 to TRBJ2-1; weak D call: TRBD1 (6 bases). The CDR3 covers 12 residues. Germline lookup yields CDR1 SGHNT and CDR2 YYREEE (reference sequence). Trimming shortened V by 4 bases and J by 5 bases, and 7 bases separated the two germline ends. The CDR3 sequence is CASSRTDNEQFF. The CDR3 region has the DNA TGTGCCAGCAGCCGGACAGACAATGAGCAGTTCTTC.

CDR3 DNA sequence: TGTGCCAGCAGTTTAAGGGCGACTAGCGGGCGAACGAACACCGGGGAGCTGTTTTTT. It encodes CASSLRATSGRTNTGELFF. The chain is built from TRBV27 and TRBJ2-2, with 10 bases fitting TRBD2. The V gene end was trimmed by 2 bases and the J gene end by 0 bases; junction bases not matched to a gene: 9. The CDR3 loop spans 19 amino acids. The germline V gene has CDR1 MNHEY and CDR2 SMNVEV (reference sequence).

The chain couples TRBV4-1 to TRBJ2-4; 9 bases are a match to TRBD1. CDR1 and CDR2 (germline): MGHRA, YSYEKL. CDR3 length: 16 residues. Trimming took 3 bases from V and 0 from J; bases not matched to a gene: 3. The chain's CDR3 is CASSQGQGIAKNIQYF. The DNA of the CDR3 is TGCGCCAGCAGCCAGGGACAGGGTATAGCCAAAAACATTCAGTACTTC.

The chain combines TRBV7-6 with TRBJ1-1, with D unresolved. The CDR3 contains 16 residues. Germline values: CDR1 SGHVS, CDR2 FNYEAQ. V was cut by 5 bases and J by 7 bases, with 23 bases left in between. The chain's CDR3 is CASSPRFTSRPIEAFF. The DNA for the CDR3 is TGTGCCAGCAGCCCTCGCTTCACCAGCAGGCCGATTGAAGCTTTCTTT.

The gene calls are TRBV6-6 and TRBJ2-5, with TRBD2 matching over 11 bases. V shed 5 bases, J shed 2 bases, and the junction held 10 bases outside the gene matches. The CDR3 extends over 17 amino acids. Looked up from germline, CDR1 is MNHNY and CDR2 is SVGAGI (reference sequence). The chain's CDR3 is CASSQGASGGTQETQYF. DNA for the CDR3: TGTGCCAGCAGTCAGGGGGCTAGCGGGGGGACACAAGAGACCCAGTACTTC.

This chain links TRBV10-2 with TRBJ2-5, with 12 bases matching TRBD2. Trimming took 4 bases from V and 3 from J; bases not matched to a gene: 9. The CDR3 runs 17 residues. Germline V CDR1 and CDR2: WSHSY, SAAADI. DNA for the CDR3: TGCGCCAGCAGTGGGGTGACTAGCGGGGGAGACGAAGAGACCCAGTACTTC. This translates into CASSGVTSGGDEETQYF.

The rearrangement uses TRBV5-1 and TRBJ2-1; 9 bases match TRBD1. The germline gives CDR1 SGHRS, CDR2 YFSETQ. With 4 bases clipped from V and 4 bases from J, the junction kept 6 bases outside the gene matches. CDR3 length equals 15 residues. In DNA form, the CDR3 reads TGCGCCAGCAGCACCCGGACAGGGGTATACAATGAGCAGTTCTTC. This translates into CASSTRTGVYNEQFF.

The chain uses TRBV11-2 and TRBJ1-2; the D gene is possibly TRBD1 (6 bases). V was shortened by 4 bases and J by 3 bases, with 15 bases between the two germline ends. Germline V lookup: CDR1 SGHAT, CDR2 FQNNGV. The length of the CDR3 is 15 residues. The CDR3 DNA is TGTGCCAGCAGCTCGCTAACAGGGAGGCACTATGGCTACACCTTC. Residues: CASSSLTGRHYGYTF. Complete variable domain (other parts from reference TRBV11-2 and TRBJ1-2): EAGVAQSPRYKIIEKRQSVAFWCNPISGHATLYWYQQILGQGPKLLIQFQNNGVVDDSQLPKDRFSAERLKGVDSTLKIQPAKLEDSAVYLCASSSLTGRHYGYTFGSGTRLTVV.

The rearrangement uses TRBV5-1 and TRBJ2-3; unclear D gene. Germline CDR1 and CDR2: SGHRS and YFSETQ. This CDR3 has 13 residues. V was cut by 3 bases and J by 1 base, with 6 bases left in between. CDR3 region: CASSSGGTDTQYF. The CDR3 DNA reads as TGCGCCAGCAGCTCAGGTGGCACAGATACGCAGTATTTT. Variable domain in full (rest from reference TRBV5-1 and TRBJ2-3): KAGVTQTPRYLIKTRGQQVTLSCSPISGHRSVSWYQQTPGQGLQFLFEYFSETQRNKGNFPGRFSGRQFSNSRSEMNVSTLELGDSALYLCASSSGGTDTQYFGPGTRLTVL.

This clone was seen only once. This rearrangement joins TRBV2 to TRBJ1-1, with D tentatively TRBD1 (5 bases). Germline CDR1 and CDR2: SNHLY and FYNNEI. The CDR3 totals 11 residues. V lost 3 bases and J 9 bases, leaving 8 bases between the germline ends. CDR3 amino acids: CASSEQGKAFF. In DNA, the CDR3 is TGTGCCAGCAGTGAGCAGGGAAAAGCTTTCTTT. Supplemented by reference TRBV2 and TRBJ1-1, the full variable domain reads EPEVTQTPSHQVTQMGQEVILRCVPISNHLYFYWYRQILGQKVEFLVSFYNNEISEKSEIFDDQFSVERPDGSNFTLKIRSTKLEDSAMYFCASSEQGKAFFGQGTRLTVV.